The 2 T cell receptor beta chains below were found in one sample sequenced in a study of blood T cells in healthy people across ages (dated by TCRdb to 2014 to 2015). The protocol used for the library was 5' RACE. Sequencing took place on an Illumina HiSeq 2500. A second PCR of about 7 to 12 cycles was performed with a sample-barcoded 5' primer and a J-beta primer mix. Using fastp trimming at Q25 and MiXCR clonotype assembly, TCRdb reanalyzed the public sequencing data and kept in-frame beta chains. One record per CDR3 amino acid sequence lists the most common genes and DNA. Across this sample there are about 680,000 distinct CDR3 sequences, with about 52% seen only once. The top ten clones comprise 30% to 35% of the sample. The specimen sequenced was blood. These receptors all come from a woman between 55 and 75 years old in good health.

The gene calls are TRBV4-3 and TRBJ1-1, with a weak D call TRBD1 (6 bases). Germline V gene sequence: CDR1 LGHNA, CDR2 YSLEER. This CDR3 is 16 amino acids long. Deletions cut 4 bases from V and 1 base from J, with 16 bases between. In DNA form, the CDR3 reads TGCGCCAGCAGCCCCAGGGTGACAGGTTGGAACACTGAAGCTTTCTTT. Translated, it gives CASSPRVTGWNTEAFF.

Only a few counts were recorded for this clonotype. The chain combines TRBV5-1 with TRBJ2-7; 7 bases line up with TRBD1. The last part of the DNA fits TRBJ2-1 better; the J call may be wrong. The CDR3 spans 14 residues. Germline loops: CDR1 SGHRS, CDR2 YFSETQ. In DNA form, the CDR3 reads TGCGCCAGCAGCTTGGGGCAGGGGGTAGGAGAGCAGTTCTTC. This translates into CASSLGQGVGEQFF.